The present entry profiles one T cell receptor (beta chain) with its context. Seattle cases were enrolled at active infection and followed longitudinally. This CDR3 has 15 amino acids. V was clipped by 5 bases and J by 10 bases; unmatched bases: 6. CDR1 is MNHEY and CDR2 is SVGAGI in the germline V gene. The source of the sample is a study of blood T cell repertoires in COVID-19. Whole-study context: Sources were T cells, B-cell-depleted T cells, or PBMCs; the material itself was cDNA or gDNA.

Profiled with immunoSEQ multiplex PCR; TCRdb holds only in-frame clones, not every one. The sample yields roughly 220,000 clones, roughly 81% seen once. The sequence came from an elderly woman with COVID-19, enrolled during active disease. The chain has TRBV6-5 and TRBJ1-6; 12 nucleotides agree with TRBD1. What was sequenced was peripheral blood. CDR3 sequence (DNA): TGTGCCAGCAGTCCCGGGGACAGGGGGCGGTCACCCCTCCACTTT. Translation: CASSPGDRGRSPLHF.